This TCR beta chain is from a study of T cell repertoires in cytomegalovirus infection. As for the study in general: Recently identified HLA-C-restricted CMV epitopes were among the peptides used. It was the public TCR beta signatures that indicated both CMV infection and matching HLA type. Whole-study results and caveats: Dominating the ex vivo response were TCR beta clonotypes that were CMV-specific and HLA-C-restricted. Carriers of CMV and the relevant HLA type were discriminated by public TCR beta frequency.

This CDR3 is built from 13 residues. Germline values: CDR1 SGHTA, CDR2 FQGTGA. Trimming took 5 bases from V and 6 from J, leaving 13 bases between them. TCRdb fed the reads into MiXCR, producing one record per CDR3 protein. Here the sample spans some 150,000 distinct CDR3 sequences, around 30% being singletons. This clonotype was detected a few times. Its antigen is unidentified. This material consisted of CD8+ T cells from cultured PBMCs, taken from culture after CMV antigen stimulation. The clonotype was recovered from a human donor in good health (CMV status not recorded). Some clones in this sample may be carry-over from other donors' samples. V usage is TRBV7-3 and J usage is TRBJ1-2; possibly TRBD1 for D (6 bases). CDR3 DNA: TGTGCCAGCAGCCCACAGGGAGCGCATGGCTACACCTTC. It translates to CASSPQGAHGYTF. Supplemented by reference TRBV7-3 and TRBJ1-2, the full variable domain reads GAGVSQTPSNKVTEKGKYVELRCDPISGHTALYWYRQSLGQGPEFLIYFQGTGAADDSGLPNDRFFAVRPEGSVSTLKIQRTERGDSAVYLCASSPQGAHGYTFGSGTRLTVV.